This TCR beta chain was sequenced during a study of T cells in Graves' hyperthyroidism and ophthalmopathy. Between the trimmed V and J ends, which lost 3 bases and 0 bases, there was a span of 9 bases. This CDR3 contains 15 residues. The germline gives CDR1 SQVTM, CDR2 ANQGSEA. In this sample, this clonotype turned up a few times. TCR beta CDR3 region amplification was performed from RNA transcripts. The TCR CDR3 was amplified in a first-round RT-PCR using the HTBI primer set. One entry per CDR3 protein, called by TCRdb with MiXCR from the multiplex PCR reads. The profile shows some 770,000 distinct CDR3 sequences, over 15% of them singletons.

The chain couples TRBV29-1 to TRBJ2-6; no firm D call. Sequencing was carried out using blood. This clonotype was sampled from a man younger than 35 with Graves' hyperthyroidism. CDR3 nucleotides: TGCAGCGTTGATGCTACAGACTCTGGGGCCAACGTCCTGACTTTC. This translates into CSVDATDSGANVLTF.